Listed below are T cell receptor beta chains from one sample, sequenced in a study of cytomegalovirus exposure and HLA in healthy donors. TCRdb keeps only in-frame clones here, not all; method: immunoSEQ multiplex PCR. This sample has 110,000 or so clones, with less than 80% found just once. Sequencing was performed on PBMCs. The receptors come from a man aged 25 to 45 in good health and CMV-seronegative. Each CDR3 is given with its conserved first and last residue. D genes are given only for firm matches. For some rows the clone size is stated as once, few or many, or as a class when expanded; others skip it.

.	.	TRBV11-2	TRBJ1-3	CASSLRPTGSSGNTIYF	TGTGCCAGCAGCTTACGCCCAACAGGGAGCTCTGGAAACACCATATATTTT
.	.	TRBV19	TRBJ2-5	CASTTRAQYF	TGTGCCAGTACCACGAGGGCCCAGTACTTC
.	.	TRBV7-6	TRBJ1-1	CASSLGTGGEAFF	TGTGCCAGCAGCTTAGGTACGGGGGGTGAAGCTTTCTTT
TRBD1	.	TRBV5-1	TRBJ1-2	CASRSNMDRGVYYGYTF	TGCGCCAGCAGGAGTAACATGGACAGGGGGGTATACTATGGCTACACCTTC
.	few	TRBV7-9	TRBJ1-3	CASSSTASGNTIYF	TGTGCCAGCAGCTCGACAGCGTCTGGAAACACCATATATTTT
.	once	TRBV27	TRBJ2-7	CASSFSTLEGLVYEQYF	TGTGCCAGCAGTTTCTCAACTTTGGAGGGCTTAGTGTACGAGCAGTACTTC
TRBD2	.	TRBV7-6	TRBJ2-3	CASSLSWAAGGRDTQYF	TGTGCCAGCAGCTTATCGTGGGCAGCGGGGGGCAGAGATACGCAGTATTTT
.	.	TRBV4-1	TRBJ1-2	CASSPRGSQRSGYTF	TGCGCCAGCAGCCCCAGAGGGTCCCAGAGAAGTGGCTACACCTTC
TRBD1	.	TRBV28	TRBJ1-2	CASREGQGLYGYTF	TGTGCCAGCAGGGAAGGACAGGGATTATATGGCTACACCTTC
TRBD1	.	TRBV28	TRBJ1-2	CASRGQGAPGGYTF	TGTGCCAGCAGGGGACAGGGGGCGCCAGGAGGCTACACCTTC
.	.	TRBV9	TRBJ2-2	CASSVGRATGELFF	TGTGCCAGCAGCGTAGGGCGGGCGACGGGGGAGCTGTTTTTT
TRBD2	once	TRBV15	TRBJ2-7	CATSEGGAGRAYEQYF	TGTGCCACCAGCGAAGGGGGGGCCGGGAGGGCCTACGAGCAGTACTTC
.	few	TRBV5-4	TRBJ1-1	CASSLWAGDTEAFF	TGTGCCAGCAGCTTGTGGGCGGGGGACACTGAAGCTTTCTTT
.	.	TRBV19	TRBJ2-1	CASSILAYNEQFF	TGTGCCAGTAGTATCTTAGCTTACAATGAGCAGTTCTTC
.	few	TRBV7-8	TRBJ1-1	CASSFSQGTEAFF	TGTGCCAGCAGCTTTTCGCAGGGTACTGAAGCTTTCTTT
TRBD2	once	TRBV5-4	TRBJ2-3	CASSYGLASGGAGTDTQYF	TGTGCCAGCAGCTATGGACTGGCTAGCGGGGGGGCCGGCACAGATACGCAGTATTTT
TRBD1	.	TRBV19	TRBJ2-1	CASSIDLGTGLYNEQFF	TGTGCCAGTAGTATAGATCTTGGGACAGGCCTTTACAATGAGCAGTTCTTC
TRBD1	.	TRBV7-9	TRBJ2-4	CASRPTGVIAKNIQYF	TGTGCCAGCAGACCCACAGGGGTGATAGCCAAAAACATTCAGTACTTC
TRBD2	once	TRBV15	TRBJ2-3	CATSRRLAGASTDTQYF	TGTGCCACCAGCAGGAGGTTAGCGGGGGCTAGCACAGATACGCAGTATTTT
TRBD1	.	TRBV19	TRBJ1-1	CASSTGDSSWYTEAFF	TGTGCCAGTAGTACGGGGGACAGTAGTTGGTACACTGAAGCTTTCTTT
TRBD2	.	TRBV11-2	TRBJ2-1	CASRSSAGGINNEQFF	TGTGCCAGCAGGTCATCGGCGGGGGGAATAAACAATGAGCAGTTCTTC
TRBD2	.	TRBV19	TRBJ2-1	CASRQNRLADQFF	TGTGCCAGTAGGCAAAACCGACTAGCGGACCAGTTCTTC
.	.	TRBV27	TRBJ1-4	CASSYRTVATNEKLFF	TGTGCCAGCAGCTACCGGACAGTTGCAACTAATGAAAAACTGTTTTTT
.	.	TRBV28	TRBJ2-1	CASRGVDRQFF	TGTGCCAGCAGGGGAGTAGATCGGCAGTTCTTC
.	.	TRBV5-1	TRBJ2-3	CASSTSLGRGADTQYF	TGCGCCAGCAGCACCAGTCTAGGAAGGGGTGCAGATACGCAGTATTTT
TRBD1	.	TRBV18	TRBJ1-1	CASSPPQGGRGAFF	TGTGCCAGCTCACCACCTCAGGGGGGACGCGGGGCTTTCTTT
.	.	TRBV30	TRBJ1-3	CAWSPGLSGNTIYF	TGTGCCTGGAGCCCAGGGCTCTCTGGAAACACCATATATTTT
.	.	TRBV4-1	TRBJ1-2	CASSQIYRSRDYGYTF	TGCGCCAGCAGCCAAATCTACAGGTCCCGGGACTATGGCTACACCTTC
.	few	TRBV28	TRBJ1-1	CASSSPGSSRGSTEAFF	TGTGCCAGCAGTTCCCCTGGCTCCAGTAGGGGAAGCACTGAAGCTTTCTTT
.	.	TRBV29-1	TRBJ1-4	CSVKRQINEKLFF	TGCAGCGTTAAGAGACAGATAAATGAAAAACTGTTTTTT
.	.	TRBV19	TRBJ2-7	CASSLGDGVSSYEQYF	TGTGCCAGTAGTCTAGGCGACGGAGTTTCATCCTACGAGCAGTACTTC
.	.	TRBV15	TRBJ1-2	CATSRDRRGDGYTF	TGTGCCACCAGCAGAGATCGGCGGGGCGATGGCTACACCTTC
TRBD1	.	TRBV10-3	TRBJ1-1	CAISRTGNTEAFF	TGTGCCATCAGTAGGACAGGGAACACTGAAGCTTTCTTT
TRBD1	few	TRBV4-3	TRBJ1-4	CASSQVTGVNEKLFF	TGCGCCAGCAGCCAAGTTACAGGGGTTAATGAAAAACTGTTTTTT
TRBD1	few	TRBV13	TRBJ2-7	CASSPRRVTGGFEQYF	TGTGCCAGCAGCCCCCGCCGGGTGACAGGGGGTTTCGAGCAGTACTTC
TRBD1	.	TRBV6-8	TRBJ1-2	CASSSGTGKHYGYTF	TGTGCCAGCAGTTCAGGGACAGGCAAACACTATGGCTACACCTTC
TRBD2	.	TRBV19	TRBJ2-3	CASSIRAGGSDTQYF	TGTGCCAGTAGTATTCGAGCGGGAGGATCAGATACGCAGTATTTT
.	.	TRBV4-3	TRBJ2-5	CASSQDRRVETQYF	TGCGCCAGCAGCCAAGATCGCCGGGTGGAGACCCAGTACTTC
.	.	TRBV6-5	TRBJ1-4	CASSAQRRAPGELFF	TGTGCCAGCAGTGCCCAGCGAAGGGCTCCGGGGGAACTGTTTTTT
TRBD2	.	TRBV7-2	TRBJ2-3	CASSLLRGGGTDTQYF	TGTGCCAGCAGCTTGTTACGGGGGGGCGGCACAGATACGCAGTATTTT
.	.	TRBV30	TRBJ1-3	CAWSRGRNSGNTIYF	TGTGCCTGGAGCCGCGGCCGCAACTCTGGAAACACCATATATTTT
TRBD1	few	TRBV9	TRBJ2-5	CASSVEMTGGTTQYF	TGTGCCAGCAGCGTAGAAATGACAGGGGGTACGACCCAGTACTTC
.	once	TRBV25-1	TRBJ2-5	CASSVRGETQYF	TGTGCCAGCAGTGTTCGAGGAGAGACCCAGTACTTC
.	.	TRBV15	TRBJ1-5	CATSGSSNQPQHF	TGTGCCACCAGCGGGAGTAGCAATCAGCCCCAGCATTTT
.	.	TRBV5-1	TRBJ2-7	CASSPRGGGRGEQYF	TGCGCCAGCAGCCCGAGGGGAGGCGGGCGGGGCGAGCAGTACTTC
TRBD1	.	TRBV7-9	TRBJ2-7	CASSVPGQGFFSYEQYF	TGTGCCAGCAGCGTACCGGGACAGGGGTTTTTTTCCTACGAGCAGTACTTC
TRBD1	.	TRBV27	TRBJ1-6	CASSPRPTGEGSPLHF	TGTGCCAGCAGCCCCAGACCGACAGGGGAGGGATCACCCCTCCACTTT
.	.	TRBV5-4	TRBJ1-6	CASTQDSFNSPLHF	TGTGCCAGCACCCAGGACAGTTTTAATTCACCCCTCCACTTT
.	few	TRBV15	TRBJ1-5	CATSRDREISNQPQHF	TGTGCCACCAGCAGAGATCGTGAGATTAGCAATCAGCCCCAGCATTTT
TRBD2	.	TRBV5-1	TRBJ2-1	CASSSSGGAVNEQFF	TGCGCCAGCAGCAGTAGCGGGGGGGCGGTCAATGAGCAGTTCTTC
.	.	TRBV11-2	TRBJ1-1	CASSHPRRQTEAFF	TGTGCCAGCAGCCATCCACGGCGACAGACTGAAGCTTTCTTT
TRBD2	.	TRBV11-3	TRBJ2-3	CASSKGSSGGTDTQYF	TGTGCCAGCAGCAAAGGATCTAGCGGGGGGACTGATACGCAGTATTTT
TRBD1	.	TRBV30	TRBJ2-4	CAWSVPGQGEYF	TGTGCCTGGAGTGTTCCGGGACAGGGAGAGTACTTC
.	.	TRBV11-2	TRBJ1-1	CASSLGREPPSDSEAFF	TGTGCCAGCAGCTTAGGACGGGAACCTCCTTCGGATTCTGAAGCTTTCTTT
TRBD2	.	TRBV7-2	TRBJ2-3	CASSPRGRGVITSTDTQYF	TGTGCCAGCAGCCCGCGGGGGCGGGGGGTCATAACTAGCACAGATACGCAGTATTTT
.	.	TRBV10-3	TRBJ2-7	CAISESPGKGSYEQYF	TGTGCCATCAGTGAGTCGCCGGGGAAAGGCTCCTACGAGCAGTACTTC
.	.	TRBV6-1	TRBJ1-2	CASIILNNYGYTF	TGTGCCAGCATCATACTAAATAACTATGGCTACACCTTC
TRBD2	.	TRBV29-1	TRBJ2-7	CSVELAGFYEQYF	TGCAGCGTTGAACTAGCGGGGTTCTACGAGCAGTACTTC
TRBD2	.	TRBV13	TRBJ2-1	CASSFGSGATYNEQFF	TGTGCCAGCAGCTTCGGAAGCGGGGCGACCTACAATGAGCAGTTCTTC
.	.	TRBV19	TRBJ1-4	CASRRVGADEKLFF	TGTGCCAGTCGACGAGTTGGGGCGGATGAAAAACTGTTTTTT